Described below is a single T cell receptor beta chain sequence and its context. TCR beta sequencing was performed on blood CD8+ and CD4+ T cells. FACS was used to enrich TEMRA cells, whereas the CD8+ and CD4+ T cells were obtained by negative isolation. This sample stems from a study of CD8 T cells in Susac syndrome. Reverse transcription of roughly 0.45 to 1 ug RNA used random hexamers. TCR beta CDR3 was amplified by immunoSEQ covering 54 Vbeta and 13 Jbeta. From the immunoSEQ multiplex PCR reads, TCRdb called clonotypes with MiXCR, one entry per CDR3 protein. This table has more than 200,000 distinct CDR3 sequences, around 93% appearing once. This sequence originates from a human donor with multiple sclerosis. The specimen sequenced was CD4+ T cells from PBMCs.

The CDR3 spells CASSPLRQETQYF. CDR3 bases: TGTGCCAGCTCACCACTAAGGCAAGAGACCCAGTACTTC. The genes are TRBV18 and TRBJ2-5; no definite D call. Trimming pared 1 base from V and 2 bases from J, leaving 5 bases between. CDR3 length: 13 amino acids. The germline V gene has CDR1 KGHSH and CDR2 LQKENI. Full variable domain (missing parts from reference TRBV18 and TRBJ2-5): NAGVMQNPRHLVRRRGQEARLRCSPMKGHSHVYWYRQLPEEGLKFMVYLQKENIIDESGMPKERFSAEFPKEGPSILRIQQVVRGDSAAYFCASSPLRQETQYFGPGTRLLVL.